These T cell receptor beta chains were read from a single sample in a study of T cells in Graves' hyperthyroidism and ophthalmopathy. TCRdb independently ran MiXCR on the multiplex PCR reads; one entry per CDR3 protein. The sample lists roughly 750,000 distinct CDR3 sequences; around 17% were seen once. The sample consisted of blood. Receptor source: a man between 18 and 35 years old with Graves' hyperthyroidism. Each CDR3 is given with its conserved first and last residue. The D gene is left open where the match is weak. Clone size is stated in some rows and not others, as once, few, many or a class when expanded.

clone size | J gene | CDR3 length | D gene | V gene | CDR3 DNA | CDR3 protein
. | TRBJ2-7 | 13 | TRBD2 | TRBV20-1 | TGCAGTGCCACTAGCGGGCCTACCTACGAGCAGTACTTC | CSATSGPTYEQYF
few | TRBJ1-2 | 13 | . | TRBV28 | TGTGCCAGCAGTTTTTCCACCGTCTATGGCTACACCTTC | CASSFSTVYGYTF
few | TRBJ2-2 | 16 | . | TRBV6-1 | TGTGCCAGCAGTCCACAGGGACCCTCGAACACCGGGGAGCTGTTTTTT | CASSPQGPSNTGELFF
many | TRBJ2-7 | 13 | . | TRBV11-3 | TGTGCCAGCAGCTTAGCGGGTCTCAACGAGCAGTACTTC | CASSLAGLNEQYF
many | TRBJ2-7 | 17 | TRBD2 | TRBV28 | TGTGCCAGCAGTCCAAGTGTGGGGGAGGGCCGGAGCTCCGAGCAGTACTTC | CASSPSVGEGRSSEQYF
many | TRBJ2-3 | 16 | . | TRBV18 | TGTGCCAGCTCACGCGAGACGGGACGTTTGACAGATACGCAGTATTTT | CASSRETGRLTDTQYF
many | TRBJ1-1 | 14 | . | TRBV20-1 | TGCAGTGCTAGAGTGTGGGGGCGAGGGGCTGAAGCTTTCTTT | CSARVWGRGAEAFF
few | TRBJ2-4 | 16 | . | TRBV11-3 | TGTGCCAGCAGCTTAGAAGGACTTGCGGCCAAAAACATTCAGTACTTC | CASSLEGLAAKNIQYF
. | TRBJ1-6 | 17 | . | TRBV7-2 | TGTGCCAGCAGCTTAGAAGGGGCCGGGGCCCATAATTCACCCCTCCACTTT | CASSLEGAGAHNSPLHF
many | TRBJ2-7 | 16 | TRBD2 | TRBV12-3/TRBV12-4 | TGTGCCAGCAGCCAACTAGCGGGAAACCCCTCCTACGAGCAGTACTTC | CASSQLAGNPSYEQYF
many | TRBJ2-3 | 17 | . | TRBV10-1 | TGCGCCAGCAGTGAGTCGATTTTGCCGTCAGGTCTTGATACGCAGTATTTT | CASSESILPSGLDTQYF
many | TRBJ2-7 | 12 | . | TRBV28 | TGTGCCAGCAGTGGGGCCGTCTACGAGCAGTACTTC | CASSGAVYEQYF
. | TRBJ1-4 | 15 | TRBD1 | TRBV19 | TGTGCCAGTAGGGACAGGGCGGGAACTAATGAAAAACTGTTTTTT | CASRDRAGTNEKLFF
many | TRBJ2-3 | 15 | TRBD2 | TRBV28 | TGTGCCAGCAGTTTGACAGCGGGAGTCGGAGATACGCAGTATTTT | CASSLTAGVGDTQYF
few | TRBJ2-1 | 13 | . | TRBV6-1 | TGTGCCAGCAGTAAGGAGCGGTACAATGAGCAGTTCTTC | CASSKERYNEQFF
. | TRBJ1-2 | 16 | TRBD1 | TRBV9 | TGTGCCGGCAGCCAAGATGCTACAGGGGGCTACTATGGCTACACCTTC | CAGSQDATGGYYGYTF
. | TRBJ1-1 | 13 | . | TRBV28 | TGTGCCAGCATTCCTCCCGCAAGCCCTGAAGCTTTCTTT | CASIPPASPEAFF
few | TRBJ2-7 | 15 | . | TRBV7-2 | TGTGCCAGCAGCTTTGCTCCGGCAGGTTCCTACGAGCAGTACTTC | CASSFAPAGSYEQYF
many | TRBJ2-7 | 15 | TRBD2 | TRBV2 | TGTGCCAGCAGACCACGGACTAGCGGGTATGAAGAGCAGTACTTC | CASRPRTSGYEEQYF
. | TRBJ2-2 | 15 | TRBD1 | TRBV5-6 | TGTGCCAGCAGCTTGTTGGGACAGATAACCGGGGAGCTGTTTTTT | CASSLLGQITGELFF
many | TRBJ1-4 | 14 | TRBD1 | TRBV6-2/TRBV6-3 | TGTGCCAGCACCAGGACAGGCACCAGCGAAAAACTGTTTTTT | CASTRTGTSEKLFF
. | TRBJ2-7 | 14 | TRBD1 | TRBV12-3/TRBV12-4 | TGTGCCAGCAGGGAAACAGGGGGCCCCTACGAGCAGTACTTC | CASRETGGPYEQYF
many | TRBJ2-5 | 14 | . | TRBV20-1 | TGCAGTGCCCCCCGGGGAAGGACGCGTGAGACCCAGTACTTC | CSAPRGRTRETQYF
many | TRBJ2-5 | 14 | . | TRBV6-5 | TGTGCCAGCAGTTGGTCACAGACACAAGAGACCCAGTACTTC | CASSWSQTQETQYF
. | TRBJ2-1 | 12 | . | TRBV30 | TGTGCCTGGAGTGTCTCGACAGGAGAGCAGTTCTTC | CAWSVSTGEQFF
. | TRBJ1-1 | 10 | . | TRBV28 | TGTGCCAGCACCAACACTGAAGCTTTCTTT | CASTNTEAFF